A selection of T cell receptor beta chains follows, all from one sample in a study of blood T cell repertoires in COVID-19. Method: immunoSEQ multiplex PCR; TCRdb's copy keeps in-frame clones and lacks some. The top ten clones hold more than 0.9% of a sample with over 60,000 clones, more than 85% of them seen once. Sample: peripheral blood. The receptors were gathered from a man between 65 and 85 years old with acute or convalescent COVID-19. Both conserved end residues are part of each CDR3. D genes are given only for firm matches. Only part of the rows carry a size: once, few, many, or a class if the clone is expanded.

CAVRLYIVPAYNEQFF,TGTGCCGTGAGGTTGTATATTGTTCCCGCCTACAATGAGCAGTTCTTC,-,-,TRBV6-4,TRBJ2-1
CASPPGHWDTGELFF,TGTGCCAGCCCGCCGGGACATTGGGACACCGGGGAGCTGTTTTTT,-,-,TRBV19,TRBJ2-2
CSVATSRNEQFF,TGCAGCGTAGCGACTTCCCGCAATGAGCAGTTCTTC,-,once,TRBV29-1,TRBJ2-1
CASSLVGEAQYF,TGCGCCAGCAGCTTGGTGGGGGAGGCGCAGTATTTT,-,-,TRBV5-1,TRBJ2-3
CASSQAASGGRTDTQYF,TGTGCCAGCAGCCAAGCAGCTAGCGGGGGACGAACAGATACGCAGTATTTT,TRBD2,-,TRBV3-1/TRBV3-2,TRBJ2-3
CASSPAASGSSYEQYF,TGTGCCAGCAGCCCAGCGGCTAGCGGGAGCTCCTACGAGCAGTACTTC,TRBD2,-,TRBV7-8,TRBJ2-7
CASRLRTGGLETQYF,TGTGCCAGCAGGCTTCGGACAGGGGGCTTGGAGACCCAGTACTTC,TRBD1,-,TRBV3-1/TRBV3-2,TRBJ2-5
CASSSGWDRGRDYGYTF,TGTGCCAGCAGCTCCGGTTGGGACAGGGGGCGCGACTATGGCTACACCTTC,TRBD1,-,TRBV7-9,TRBJ1-2
CASSLAALAGALTGELFF,TGTGCCAGCAGTTTAGCGGCCCTAGCGGGGGCCCTCACCGGGGAGCTGTTTTTT,TRBD2,-,TRBV7-2,TRBJ2-2
CASSFRGLLLNSPLHF,TGTGCCAGCAGTTTCAGGGGCCTGCTACTTAATTCACCCCTCCACTTT,-,-,TRBV6-5,TRBJ1-6
CASSSQAAGTYNEQFF,TGTGCCAGCAGCTCGCAGGCAGCGGGAACCTACAATGAGCAGTTCTTC,TRBD2,-,TRBV7-2,TRBJ2-1
CASSGSTGYLGEQYF,TGTGCCAGCAGCGGCTCGACAGGGTACCTCGGCGAGCAGTACTTC,TRBD1,-,TRBV11-2,TRBJ2-7
CASSSHGGLAGGLAYEQYF,TGTGCCAGCAGCTCCCATGGGGGACTAGCGGGAGGACTAGCCTACGAGCAGTACTTC,TRBD2,-,TRBV4-2,TRBJ2-7
CASSSSGTGGSEQYF,TGTGCCAGCAGCTCCTCCGGGACAGGGGGTTCGGAGCAGTACTTC,TRBD1,-,TRBV7-9,TRBJ2-7
CASSLDHPNTQYF,TGTGCCAGCAGCTTGGACCATCCTAATACGCAGTATTTT,-,-,TRBV5-4,TRBJ2-3
CASSVTGEVQETQYF,TGTGCCAGCAGCGTAACAGGGGAGGTACAAGAGACCCAGTACTTC,-,-,TRBV9,TRBJ2-5
CASSQGGRVGEQYF,TGTGCCAGCAGCCAAGGCGGCAGGGTGGGGGAGCAGTACTTC,-,-,TRBV3-1/TRBV3-2,TRBJ2-7
CASSESWTGGSTEAFF,TGCGCCAGCAGTGAGTCCTGGACAGGGGGAAGCACTGAAGCTTTCTTT,TRBD1,-,TRBV10-1,TRBJ1-1
CASSVGQQRYNEQFF,TGTGCCAGCAGCGTAGGCCAGCAGCGGTACAATGAGCAGTTCTTC,-,-,TRBV9,TRBJ2-1
CATFNGTGNRYEQFF,TGTGCCACCTTTAACGGGACAGGGAATAGATATGAGCAGTTCTTC,TRBD1,few,TRBV10-3,TRBJ2-1
CASRSPGQKYQPQHF,TGTGCCAGCAGGTCCCCGGGACAGAAGTATCAGCCCCAGCATTTT,TRBD1,-,TRBV6-5,TRBJ1-5
CSVYRGGGNTIYF,TGCAGCGTATACAGGGGTGGCGGAAACACCATATATTTT,TRBD1,-,TRBV29-1,TRBJ1-3
CASSLEQYTEAFF,TGTGCCAGCAGCTTGGAACAGTACACTGAAGCTTTCTTT,-,-,TRBV5-6,TRBJ1-1
CASSQDPIGTGGEKLFF,TGTGCCAGCAGCCAAGATCCTATAGGGACAGGGGGAGAAAAACTGTTTTTT,TRBD1,few,TRBV3-1/TRBV3-2,TRBJ1-4
CASSPPIYGQGVGEKLFF,TGTGCCAGTAGTCCCCCCATCTACGGACAGGGAGTGGGTGAAAAACTGTTTTTT,TRBD1,-,TRBV19,TRBJ1-4
CASQDSSYEQYF,TGTGCCAGTCAAGATAGCTCCTACGAGCAGTACTTC,-,-,TRBV27,TRBJ2-7
CASSSLGAQHF,TGTGCCAGCAGTTCCTTAGGGGCCCAGCATTTT,-,few,TRBV12-3/TRBV12-4,TRBJ1-5
CASSLYLEGYEQYF,TGCGCCAGCAGCCTCTACCTTGAGGGCTACGAGCAGTACTTC,-,-,TRBV4-1,TRBJ2-7
CASSQVGGPYEQYF,TGTGCCAGCAGCCAAGTGGGGGGACCCTACGAGCAGTACTTC,-,-,TRBV14,TRBJ2-7
CASSFPAGQGQPQHF,TGTGCCAGCAGTTTTCCGGCAGGGCAGGGACAGCCCCAGCATTTT,-,once,TRBV28,TRBJ1-5
CASSLAPQNNEQFF,TGTGCCAGCAGCTTAGCCCCCCAGAACAATGAGCAGTTCTTC,-,-,TRBV7-8,TRBJ2-1
CTSSQDNPPLAGWDTQYF,TGCACCAGCAGCCAAGATAACCCCCCCCTGGCAGGTTGGGATACGCAGTATTTT,-,-,TRBV1,TRBJ2-3
CATRGQRNQPQHF,TGTGCCACTCGAGGACAGCGCAATCAGCCCCAGCATTTT,-,-,TRBV24-1,TRBJ1-5
CASSETGVKQPQHF,TGTGCCAGCAGTGAGACAGGGGTCAAGCAGCCCCAGCATTTT,TRBD1,once,TRBV6-1,TRBJ1-5
CASSLRGPGANVLTF,TGTGCCAGCAGCCTAAGGGGTCCTGGGGCCAACGTCCTGACTTTC,-,-,TRBV3-1/TRBV3-2,TRBJ2-6